The clone carrying this T cell receptor beta chain was found many times. The CDR3 end lies 3 residues beyond the end of the read and is filled in from the germline J gene. Here immunoSEQ multiplex PCR was the method, and the copy in TCRdb shows in-frame clones only, minus some. The sample presents tens of thousands of clones, none singletons. This sample is part of a study of T cell clonality in common variable immunodeficiency. Germline-derived CDR1 and CDR2 are LGHDT and YNNKEL (reference sequence). This CDR3 contains 20 residues. With 2 bases clipped from V and 8 bases from J, the junction kept 18 bases outside the gene matches.

The rearrangement links TRBV3-1 (or the pseudogene TRBV3-2) to TRBJ1-4; the match to TRBD1 covers 12 bases. Sequencing was performed on peripheral blood mononuclear cells. This sequence originates from a person aged 18-69 years in good health. CDR3 bases read: TGTGCCAGCAGCCAAACAATCCCGGGACAGGGGGCGCGGGTTTGGGAAAAA. The encoded protein is CASSQTIPGQGARVWEK. The complete CDR3 reads CASSQTIPGQGARVWEKLFF.